This T cell receptor beta chain was retrieved from a study of OX40 agonist ivuxolimab in advanced cancers. Some background on the complete study: Ivuxolimab, which targeted the costimulatory receptor OX40 (CD134), was an agonistic, fully human IgG2 monoclonal antibody. The purpose of peripheral TCRbeta sequencing was to test whether ivuxolimab changed TCR sequence diversity and led to clonal T-cell expansion. Of the roughly 54 dose-escalation patients, hepatocellular carcinoma was present in about 20, melanoma in some 15, renal cell carcinoma in 9 and head and neck cancer in 9. Intravenous ivuxolimab was administered to patients every 2 weeks at six dose levels: 0.01, 0.1, 0.3, 1.5, 3 and 10 mg/kg. Prior anti-PD-1, anti-PD-L1 or anti-CTLA-4 therapy was permitted, and checkpoint inhibitors had been received by around 40% of dose-escalation patients. The paper describes the monotherapy dose-escalation part (N ≈ 52 patients) of the phase I trial of ivuxolimab. Partial responses occurred in three dose-escalation patients, of whom one had hepatocellular carcinoma and two had cutaneous melanoma. In the dose-escalation cohort, 82.7% of patients were male, and the mean age was approximately 64 years, with a range of about 20 to 90. Summary of the overall study and its limitations: After ivuxolimab, expanded clones were on average more numerous among CD8+ T cells than among CD4+ T cells. In the 0.1-3.0 mg/kg groups, partial responders had among the lowest normalized peripheral clonal expansion, particularly in CD8+ T cells. The antigen specificity of the peripheral T cells that underwent clonal expansion was not determined. Low levels of normalized T-cell clonal expansion were also seen in some patients who did not respond. Clonal expansion of both CD4+ and CD8+ blood T cells was observed from baseline to week 6 at doses 0.1 to 3.0 mg/kg.

Cut back by 0 bases and 1 base, the V and J ends lie 10 bases apart. Taken from the germline V gene, the CDR1 and CDR2 loops are LGHNA and YNFKEQ. The CDR3, cysteine through phenylalanine, is 16 amino acids long. Only the CDR3 region is kept as DNA, spanning 48 bases read in frame from base 1. The trial excluded patients who had a history of autoimmune disease or who were on systemic immunosuppression. Peripheral blood for TCR sequencing was drawn from every dose cohort at baseline, at cycle 4 day 1 and at cycle 7 day 1. The samples were taken from a phase I, first-in-human, multicenter, open-label dose-escalation trial of ivuxolimab. Adults with locally advanced or metastatic melanoma, renal cell carcinoma, hepatocellular carcinoma or head and neck squamous cell carcinoma were enrolled in the trial. Before TCR sequencing, CD4+ T cells and CD8+ T cells from peripheral blood were sorted into separate populations.

For sequencing of the TCRbeta CDR3 region, genomic DNA was extracted from the sorted cells. TCRbeta CDR3 regions were sequenced using the immunoSEQ Assay. TCRdb carries this immuneACCESS record with in-frame sequences only. Its versions omit some clonotypes, under half of them owing to an unresolved V gene in the studies checked, with the rest unexplained. The sample table records more than 90,000 clones; about 86% of these occur just once. The ten largest make up about 1.6% of the sample. As for this clone: What this receptor recognizes is not known. Within one base of it there is no much larger clone, and no base qualities were kept.

This sequence uses TRBV4-2 and TRBJ2-1; the D gene lacks a confident call. The sequences come from CD4+ or CD8+ T cells sorted from blood, collected in a trial of the OX40 agonist ivuxolimab. The sequence was obtained from an adult with an advanced solid tumor such as melanoma, head and neck, liver or kidney cancer. The CDR3 region: CASSQDPQLSYNEQFF. The sequence in DNA is TGTGCCAGCAGCCAAGACCCCCAGCTTTCCTACAATGAGCAGTTCTTC.